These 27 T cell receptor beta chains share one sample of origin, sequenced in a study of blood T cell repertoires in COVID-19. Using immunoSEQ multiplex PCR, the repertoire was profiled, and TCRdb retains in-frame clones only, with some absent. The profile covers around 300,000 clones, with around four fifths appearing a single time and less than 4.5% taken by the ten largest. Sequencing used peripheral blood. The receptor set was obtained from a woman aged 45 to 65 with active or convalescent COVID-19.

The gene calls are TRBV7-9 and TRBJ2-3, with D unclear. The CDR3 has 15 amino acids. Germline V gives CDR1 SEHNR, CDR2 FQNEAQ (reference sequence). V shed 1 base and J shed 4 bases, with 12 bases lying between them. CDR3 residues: CASSLGAWRSDTQYF. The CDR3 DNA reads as TGTGCCAGCAGCTTAGGCGCTTGGCGGTCAGATACGCAGTATTTT.

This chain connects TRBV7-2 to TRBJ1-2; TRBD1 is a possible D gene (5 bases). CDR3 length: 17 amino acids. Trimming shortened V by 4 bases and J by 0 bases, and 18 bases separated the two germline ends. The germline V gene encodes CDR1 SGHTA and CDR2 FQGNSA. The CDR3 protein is CASSWGGDPSSNYGYTF. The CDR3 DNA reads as TGTGCCAGCAGCTGGGGGGGGGATCCGTCCTCTAACTATGGCTACACCTTC.

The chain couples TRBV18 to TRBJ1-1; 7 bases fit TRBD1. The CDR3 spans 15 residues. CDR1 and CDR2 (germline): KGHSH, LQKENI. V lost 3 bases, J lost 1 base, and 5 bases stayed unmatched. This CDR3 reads CASSPGQTSNTEAFF. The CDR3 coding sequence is TGTGCCAGCTCACCGGGACAGACGTCGAACACTGAAGCTTTCTTT.

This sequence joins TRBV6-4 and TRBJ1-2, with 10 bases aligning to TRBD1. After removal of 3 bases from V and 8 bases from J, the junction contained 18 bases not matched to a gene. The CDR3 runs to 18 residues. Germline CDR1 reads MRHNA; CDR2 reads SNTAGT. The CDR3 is CASSEQGTGVSPSVGYTF. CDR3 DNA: TGTGCCAGCAGTGAGCAGGGGACAGGGGTATCCCCCTCTGTGGGCTACACCTTC.

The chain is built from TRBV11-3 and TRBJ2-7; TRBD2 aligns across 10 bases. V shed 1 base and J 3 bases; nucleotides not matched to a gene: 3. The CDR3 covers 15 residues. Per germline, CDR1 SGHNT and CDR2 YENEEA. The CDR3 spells CASSLGASGSYEQYF. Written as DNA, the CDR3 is TGTGCCAGCAGCTTAGGGGCTAGCGGGAGCTACGAGCAGTACTTC.

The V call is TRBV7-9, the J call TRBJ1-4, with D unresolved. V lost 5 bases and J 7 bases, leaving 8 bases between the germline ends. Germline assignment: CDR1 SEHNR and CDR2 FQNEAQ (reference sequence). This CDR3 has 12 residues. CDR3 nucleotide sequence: TGTGCCAGCAGCGGAGAAGGTGAAAAACTGTTTTTT. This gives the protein CASSGEGEKLFF.

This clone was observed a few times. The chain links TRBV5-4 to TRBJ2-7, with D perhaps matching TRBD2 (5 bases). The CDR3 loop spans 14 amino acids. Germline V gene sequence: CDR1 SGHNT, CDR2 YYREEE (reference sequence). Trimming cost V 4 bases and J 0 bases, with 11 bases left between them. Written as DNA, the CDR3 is TGTGCCAGCAGCCAGGACGGAGGCTCCTACGAGCAGTACTTC. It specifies CASSQDGGSYEQYF.

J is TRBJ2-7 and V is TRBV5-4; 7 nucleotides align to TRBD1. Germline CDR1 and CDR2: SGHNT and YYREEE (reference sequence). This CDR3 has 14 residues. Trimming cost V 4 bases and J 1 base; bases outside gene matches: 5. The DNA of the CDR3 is TGTGCCAGCAGCGGACAGGCCCCGTCCTACGAGCAGTACTTC. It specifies CASSGQAPSYEQYF. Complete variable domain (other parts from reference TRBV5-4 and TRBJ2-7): ETGVTQSPTHLIKTRGQQVTLRCSSQSGHNTVSWYQQALGQGPQFIFQYYREEENGRGNFPPRFSGLQFPNYSSELNVNALELDDSALYLCASSGQAPSYEQYFGPGTRLTVT.

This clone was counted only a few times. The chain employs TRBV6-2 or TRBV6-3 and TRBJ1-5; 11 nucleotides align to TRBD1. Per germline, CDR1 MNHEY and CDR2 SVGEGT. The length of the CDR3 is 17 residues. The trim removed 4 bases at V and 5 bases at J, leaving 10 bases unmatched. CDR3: CASSSNQGTGGDQPQHF. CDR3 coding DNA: TGTGCCAGCAGTTCTAACCAGGGGACAGGGGGGGATCAGCCCCAGCATTTT.

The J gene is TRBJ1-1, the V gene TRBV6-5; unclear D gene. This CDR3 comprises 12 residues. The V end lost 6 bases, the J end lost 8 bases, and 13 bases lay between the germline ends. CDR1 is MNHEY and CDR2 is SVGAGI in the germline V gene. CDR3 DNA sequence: TGTGCCAGCAGGTCGGGAAGCCGCGAAGCTTTCTTT. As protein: CASRSGSREAFF.

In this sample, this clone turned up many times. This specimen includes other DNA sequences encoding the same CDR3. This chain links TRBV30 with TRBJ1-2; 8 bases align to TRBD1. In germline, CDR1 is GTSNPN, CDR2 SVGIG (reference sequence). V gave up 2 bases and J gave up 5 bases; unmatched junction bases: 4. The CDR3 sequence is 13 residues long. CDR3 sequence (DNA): TGTGCCTGGAGTAGGGACAGGCCGTATGGCTACACCTTC. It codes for CAWSRDRPYGYTF.

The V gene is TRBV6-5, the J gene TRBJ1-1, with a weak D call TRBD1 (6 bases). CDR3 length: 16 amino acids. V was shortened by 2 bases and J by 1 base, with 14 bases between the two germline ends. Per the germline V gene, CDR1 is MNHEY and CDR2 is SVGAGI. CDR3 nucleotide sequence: TGTGCCAGCAGTTACCTTACTCAGGGGCAGAACACTGAAGCTTTCTTT. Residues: CASSYLTQGQNTEAFF.

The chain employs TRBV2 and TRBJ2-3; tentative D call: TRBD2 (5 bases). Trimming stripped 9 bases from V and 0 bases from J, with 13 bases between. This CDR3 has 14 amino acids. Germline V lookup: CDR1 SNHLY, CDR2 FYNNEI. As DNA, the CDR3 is TGTGCCAGTCAGCGGACCGCTAGCACAGATACGCAGTATTTT. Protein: CASQRTASTDTQYF. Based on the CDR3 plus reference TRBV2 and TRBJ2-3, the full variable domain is EPEVTQTPSHQVTQMGQEVILRCVPISNHLYFYWYRQILGQKVEFLVSFYNNEISEKSEIFDDQFSVERPDGSNFTLKIRSTKLEDSAMYFCASQRTASTDTQYFGPGTRLTVL.

In nucleotides, the CDR3 is TGTGCCAGTAGTTCGCGGGAGATGACCGGGGAGCTGTTTTTT. It specifies CASSSREMTGELFF. V is TRBV19 and J is TRBJ2-2; 7 bases are a match to TRBD2. Germline CDR1 and CDR2: LNHDA and SQIVND (reference sequence). With V trimmed by 5 bases and J by 5 bases, 5 bases remained unmatched. The CDR3 is 14 amino acids.

CDR3 sequence reads: CASSLLSPSTDTQYF. The CDR3 DNA reads as TGTGCCAGCAGTTTATTGTCCCCAAGCACAGATACGCAGTATTTT. The chain recombines TRBV28 with TRBJ2-3; D unclear. Germline V gives CDR1 MDHEN, CDR2 SYDVKM. The CDR3 contains 15 residues. V lost 1 base, J lost 0 bases, and 8 bases lay in between. Variable domain in full (rest from reference TRBV28 and TRBJ2-3): DVKVTQSSRYLVKRTGEKVFLECVQDMDHENMFWYRQDPGLGLRLIYFSYDVKMKEKGDIPEGYSVSREKKERFSLILESASTNQTSMYLCASSLLSPSTDTQYFGPGTRLTVL.

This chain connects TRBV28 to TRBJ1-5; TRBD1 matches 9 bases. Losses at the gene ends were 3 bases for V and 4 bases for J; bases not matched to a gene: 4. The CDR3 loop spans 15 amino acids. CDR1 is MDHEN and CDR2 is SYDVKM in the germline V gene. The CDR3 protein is CASSLGQGKNQPQHF. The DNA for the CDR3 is TGTGCCAGCAGTTTGGGACAGGGAAAGAATCAGCCCCAGCATTTT.

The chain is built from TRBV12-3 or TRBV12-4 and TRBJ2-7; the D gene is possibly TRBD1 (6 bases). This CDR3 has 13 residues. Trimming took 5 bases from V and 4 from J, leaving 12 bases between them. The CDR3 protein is CASSEQGSYEQYF. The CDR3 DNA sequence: TGTGCCAGCAGTGAGCAGGGGTCGTACGAGCAGTACTTC.

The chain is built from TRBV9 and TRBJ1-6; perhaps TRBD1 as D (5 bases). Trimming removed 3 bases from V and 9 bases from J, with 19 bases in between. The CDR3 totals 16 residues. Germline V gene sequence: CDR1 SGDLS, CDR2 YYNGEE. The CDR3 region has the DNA TGTGCCAGCAGCGAAAGGTCGCGTGGCAGGGCTTCACCCCTCCACTTT. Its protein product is CASSERSRGRASPLHF.

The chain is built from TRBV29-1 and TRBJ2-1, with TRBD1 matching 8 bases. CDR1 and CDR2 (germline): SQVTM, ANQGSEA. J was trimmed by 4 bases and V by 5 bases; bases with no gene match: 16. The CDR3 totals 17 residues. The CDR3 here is CSVLGDRRLGTYNEQFF. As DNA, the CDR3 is TGCAGCGTTCTGGGGGACAGGAGGTTGGGAACGTACAATGAGCAGTTCTTC.

CDR3 protein: CATSDLAGGVHPDTQYF. The CDR3 DNA reads as TGTGCCACCAGTGATTTGGCCGGGGGTGTCCACCCAGATACGCAGTATTTT. The chain carries TRBV24-1 and TRBJ2-3, with D perhaps matching TRBD2 (6 bases). Germline lookup yields CDR1 KGHDR and CDR2 SFDVKD. Trimming stripped 0 bases from V and 4 bases from J, with 16 bases between. The CDR3 totals 17 residues.

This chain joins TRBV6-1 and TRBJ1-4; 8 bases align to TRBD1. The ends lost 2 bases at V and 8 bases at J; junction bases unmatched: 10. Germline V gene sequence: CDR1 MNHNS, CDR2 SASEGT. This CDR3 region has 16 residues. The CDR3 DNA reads TGTGCCAGCAGTGAAATTATCACAGGGGGGACCGAAAAACTGTTTTTT. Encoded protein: CASSEIITGGTEKLFF.

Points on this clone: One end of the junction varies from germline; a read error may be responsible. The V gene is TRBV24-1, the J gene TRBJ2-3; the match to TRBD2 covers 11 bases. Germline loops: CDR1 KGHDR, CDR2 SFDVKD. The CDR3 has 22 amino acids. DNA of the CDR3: TGTCCCACCAGTGACCACGACTCCGACTTAGCGGGAGGGCCCGACAGGGCCGATACGCAGTATTTT. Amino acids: CPTSDHDSDLAGGPDRADTQYF.

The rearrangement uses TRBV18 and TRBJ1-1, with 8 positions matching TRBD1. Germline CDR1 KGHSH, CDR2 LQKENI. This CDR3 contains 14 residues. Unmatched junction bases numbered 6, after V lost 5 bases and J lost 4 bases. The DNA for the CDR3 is TGTGCCAGCTCATCGGACAGGGAGGCCACTGAAGCTTTCTTT. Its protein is CASSSDREATEAFF.

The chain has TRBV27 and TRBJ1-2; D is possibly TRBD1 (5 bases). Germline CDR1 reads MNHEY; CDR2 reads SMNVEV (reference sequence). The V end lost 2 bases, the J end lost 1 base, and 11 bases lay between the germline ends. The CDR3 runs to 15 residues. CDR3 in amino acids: CASSLGGAHNYGYTF. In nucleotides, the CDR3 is TGTGCCAGCAGTTTAGGAGGGGCCCATAACTATGGCTACACCTTC.

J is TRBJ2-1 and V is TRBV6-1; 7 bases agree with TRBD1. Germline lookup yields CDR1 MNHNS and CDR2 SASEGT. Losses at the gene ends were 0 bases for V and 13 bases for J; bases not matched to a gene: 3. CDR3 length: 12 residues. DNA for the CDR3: TGTGCCAGCAGTGAAGCGGGACAGACCCAGTTCTTC. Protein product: CASSEAGQTQFF.

The CDR3 here is CASSPHRRGVNEQFF. The CDR3 nucleotides read TGTGCCAGCAGCCCGCACCGTAGGGGTGTAAATGAGCAGTTCTTC. This sequence joins TRBV7-3 and TRBJ2-1, with D perhaps matching TRBD1 (5 bases). Germline V gene sequence: CDR1 SGHTA, CDR2 FQGTGA. The CDR3 sequence is 15 residues long. Trimming removed 5 bases at V and 7 bases at J, with 18 bases between.

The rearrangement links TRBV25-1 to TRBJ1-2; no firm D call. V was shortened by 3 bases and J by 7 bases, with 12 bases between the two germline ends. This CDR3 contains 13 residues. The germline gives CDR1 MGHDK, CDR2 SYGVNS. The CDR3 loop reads CASSDVHVSGYTF. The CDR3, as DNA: TGTGCCAGCAGTGATGTTCACGTCAGTGGCTACACCTTC.